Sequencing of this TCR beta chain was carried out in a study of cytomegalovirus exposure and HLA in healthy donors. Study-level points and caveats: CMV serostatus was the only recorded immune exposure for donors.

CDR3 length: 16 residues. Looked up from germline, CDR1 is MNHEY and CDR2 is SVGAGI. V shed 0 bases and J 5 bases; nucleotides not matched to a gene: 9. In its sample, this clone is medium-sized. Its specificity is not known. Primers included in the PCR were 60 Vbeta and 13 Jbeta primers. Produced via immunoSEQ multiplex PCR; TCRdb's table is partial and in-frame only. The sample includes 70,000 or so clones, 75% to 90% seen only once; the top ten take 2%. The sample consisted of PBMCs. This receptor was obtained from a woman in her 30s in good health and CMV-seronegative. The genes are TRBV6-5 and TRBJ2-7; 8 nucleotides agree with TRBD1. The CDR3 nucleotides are TGTGCCAGCAGTTACTCGATGAGAGACAGGGGCCACGAGCAGTACTTC. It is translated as CASSYSMRDRGHEQYF.